This TCR beta chain was identified in a study of shared T cell receptors in the human thymus. The repertoire was sequenced with immunoSEQ multiplex PCR; TCRdb's copy has only in-frame clones and lacks some. In the table there are about 730,000 clones, approximately 85% of which are singletons. Germline CDR1 SGHVS, CDR2 FNYEAQ. The CDR3 sequence is 16 residues long. Germline trimming cut 0 bases from V and 5 bases from J; bases unmatched to any gene: 9. The sample also formed part of further work on human thymus T cells. That report adds: Among the donors, all were healthy Finnish infants having corrective surgery for congenital heart defects. Thymus specimens were resections from corrective heart surgery. Gene usage for V and J segments appeared biased in thymic and blood repertoires.

Sequenced material: thymocytes. The chain has TRBV7-6 and TRBJ2-5, with 7 bases that match TRBD2. This sequence originates from a girl under three years old with a congenital heart defect. CDR3 loop: CASSLASSGVAETQYF. The CDR3 nucleotides are TGTGCCAGCAGCTTAGCGTCTAGCGGAGTCGCGGAGACCCAGTACTTC.